Here is one T cell receptor beta chain with its context. Its specificity is unknown. The V segment lost 6 bases and the J segment 14 bases; nucleotides outside the gene matches: 4. This CDR3 has 11 residues. TCRdb redid the calling of the 5' RACE reads with MiXCR, one entry per CDR3 protein. The data contain about 180,000 distinct CDR3 sequences, 15% to 20% of them singletons. This sample is drawn from a study of T-cell memory formation after mild COVID-19. Whole-study results and caveats: Confirmation was lacking for SARS-CoV-2 specificity of second-wave clones that peaked on day 37. Among CD4+ contracting clones, most were CM and EM, and CD8+ ones EMRA.

The sequencing sample was made of PBMCs or a T cell subset sorted from them (not recorded which). The source of this sequence is an adult woman who had mild COVID-19 (a few samples of this study predate the infection). Cell type and time point are not known. The chain combines TRBV12-3 or TRBV12-4 with TRBJ2-3; TRBD2 matches at 11 bases. The CDR3 sequence is CASRSSGGVYF. The CDR3 DNA sequence: TGTGCCAGCAGAAGTAGCGGGGGGGTGTATTTT.